The 17 T cell receptor beta chains presented below share a single source sample, sequenced in a study of blood T cell repertoires in COVID-19. Clones were sequenced by immunoSEQ multiplex PCR, and TCRdb holds only the in-frame ones, with some missing. In the table there are about 200,000 clones, approximately 86% of which are singletons. The sequenced sample consisted of peripheral blood. The origin of the receptors is a man in his 60s with COVID-19, enrolled during active disease.

This clone was counted once. The V gene is TRBV7-9, the J gene TRBJ2-1, with D possibly matching TRBD2 (8 bases). The CDR3 sequence is 12 residues long. Trimming took off 5 bases at V and 15 bases at J, with 17 bases between the two ends. CDR1 SEHNR and CDR2 FQNEAQ come from the germline V gene (reference sequence). CDR3 in DNA: TGTGCCAGCAGCCCGGGGGGGGACAGAGGGTTCTTC. As protein: CASSPGGDRGFF.

A few counts support this clone. The chain recombines TRBV6-5 with TRBJ2-1, with D tentatively TRBD1 (6 bases). The germline CDR1 and CDR2 sequences are MNHEY and SVGAGI. Trimming stripped 6 bases from V and 9 bases from J, with 9 bases between. The CDR3 covers 11 residues. The CDR3 nucleotides read TGTGCCAGCAGGGGGGCGACTGAGCAGTTCTTC. As protein: CASRGATEQFF.

In this sample, this clone turned up once. The rearrangement links TRBV2 to TRBJ2-1; maybe TRBD2 (5 bases). Germline assignment: CDR1 SNHLY and CDR2 FYNNEI. V lost 4 bases, J lost 13 bases, and 14 bases lay in between. CDR3 length: 12 amino acids. The CDR3 coding sequence is TGTGCCAGCAGTGGGGCGGCGGGTACCCAGTTCTTC. The encoded protein is CASSGAAGTQFF.

This rearrangement joins TRBV24-1 to TRBJ1-2; 7 bases are a match to TRBD1. Germline trimming cut 4 bases from V and 4 bases from J; bases unmatched to any gene: 5. Germline assignment: CDR1 KGHDR and CDR2 SFDVKD. The CDR3 has 14 amino acids. Written as DNA, the CDR3 is TGTGCCACCAGTGAGTGGGGACAGCCCTATGGCTACACCTTC. Amino acids: CATSEWGQPYGYTF.

The CDR3 reads CASSQATGKAQYF. DNA of the CDR3: TGTGCCAGCAGCCAAGCCACCGGGAAGGCGCAGTATTTT. The genes are TRBV3-1 (or the pseudogene TRBV3-2) and TRBJ2-3, with D possibly being TRBD2 (5 bases). Germline V gene data show CDR1 as LGHDT and CDR2 as YNNKEL (reference sequence). The CDR3 runs 13 residues. The ends were cut back, 1 base at V and 10 bases at J, with 12 bases in the middle.

About this clone itself: The sample carries other DNA sequences with the same CDR3. This sequence joins TRBV7-8 and TRBJ1-1, with D perhaps TRBD1 (6 bases). V was clipped by 1 base and J by 1 base, with 7 bases between them. This CDR3 region has 14 residues. The germline gives CDR1 SGHVS, CDR2 FQNEAQ. In DNA, the CDR3 is TGTGCCAGCAGCTTAGGGACAGCGAACACTGAAGCTTTCTTT. Translated: CASSLGTANTEAFF.

The chain links TRBV19 to TRBJ1-5; no reliable D call. This CDR3 comprises 12 residues. Germline V CDR1 and CDR2: LNHDA, SQIVND (reference sequence). Trimming removed 7 bases at V and 6 bases at J, with 10 bases between. The chain's CDR3 is CASNFLGQPQHF. Written as DNA, the CDR3 is TGTGCCAGTAATTTTCTCGGTCAGCCCCAGCATTTT.

The chain couples TRBV5-1 to TRBJ1-2; D possibly corresponds to TRBD1 (6 bases). Germline CDR1 and CDR2: SGHRS and YFSETQ. Trimming stripped 0 bases from V and 6 bases from J, with 12 bases between. This CDR3 has 14 residues. CDR3 nucleotide sequence: TGCGCCAGCAGCTTGGACAGGGAAGTTAATGGCTACACCTTC. Translating gives CASSLDREVNGYTF.

The gene calls are TRBV5-1 and TRBJ2-1, with TRBD2 matching over 8 bases. The CDR3 length is 15 residues. J gave up 0 bases and V 4 bases, and 3 bases lay outside the gene matches. Per germline, CDR1 SGHRS and CDR2 YFSETQ. CDR3 nucleotide sequence: TGCGCCAGCAGCCGAGCGGGGGACTCCTACAATGAGCAGTTCTTC. Its translation: CASSRAGDSYNEQFF.

The chain carries TRBV4-2 and TRBJ1-1; D is uncertain. The CDR3 runs to 12 residues. The V gene lost 1 base and the J gene lost 4 bases, with 4 bases spanning the gap. Germline-derived CDR1 and CDR2 are LGHNA and YNFKEQ. The CDR3 DNA reads as TGTGCCAGCAGCCAAGGGGCCACTGAAGCTTTCTTT. Amino acid sequence: CASSQGATEAFF.

The rearrangement joins TRBV24-1 to TRBJ2-1, with D possibly being TRBD1 (6 bases). CDR1 KGHDR and CDR2 SFDVKD come from the germline V gene. The CDR3 sequence is 15 residues long. Trimming left V 4 bases short and J 9 bases short, with 18 bases between. The CDR3 DNA reads TGTGCCACCAGTGAGGGTCGGCAGGGGATGCCTGAGCAGTTCTTC. This gives the protein CATSEGRQGMPEQFF.

V gene TRBV5-1 combines with J gene TRBJ1-1; D not resolved. Deletions cut 1 base from V and 1 base from J, with 5 bases between. This CDR3 comprises 13 residues. Germline CDR1 reads SGHRS; CDR2 reads YFSETQ. The DNA of the CDR3 is TGCGCCAGCAGCTTGCAGGAGAACACTGAAGCTTTCTTT. Translated, it gives CASSLQENTEAFF.

CDR3 in DNA: TGTGCCAGCAGCCCTAAGGACAGGGGGCGGAAATCACCCCTCCACTTT. Amino acid sequence: CASSPKDRGRKSPLHF. The V and J genes are TRBV11-2 and TRBJ1-6; 11 bases align to TRBD1. Germline loops: CDR1 SGHAT, CDR2 FQNNGV. V lost 5 bases, J lost 10 bases, and 10 bases stayed unmatched. The CDR3 length is 16 residues. The full variable domain, with the rest looked up from reference TRBV11-2 and TRBJ1-6, is EAGVAQSPRYKIIEKRQSVAFWCNPISGHATLYWYQQILGQGPKLLIQFQNNGVVDDSQLPKDRFSAERLKGVDSTLKIQPAKLEDSAVYLCASSPKDRGRKSPLHFGNGTRLTVT.

V gene TRBV27 combines with J gene TRBJ1-5; possibly TRBD1 for D (6 bases). The CDR3 sequence is 15 residues long. Looked up from germline, CDR1 is MNHEY and CDR2 is SMNVEV (reference sequence). V gave up 5 bases and J gave up 6 bases, with 17 bases separating them. The CDR3 is CASSPDSGGLQPQHF. In DNA, the CDR3 is TGTGCCAGCAGTCCTGACTCGGGGGGCCTTCAGCCCCAGCATTTT.

The chain joins TRBV27 to TRBJ1-5; 8 nucleotides align to TRBD1. Germline V gene lookup returns CDR1 MNHEY and CDR2 SMNVEV (reference sequence). There are 14 residues in the CDR3. V shed 6 bases, J shed 6 bases, and the junction held 7 bases outside the gene matches. The CDR3 sequence is CASSRQGATQPQHF. Written as DNA, the CDR3 is TGTGCCAGCAGCCGGCAGGGGGCGACTCAGCCCCAGCATTTT.

The chain links TRBV7-9 to TRBJ1-6; D call uncertain. This CDR3 is built from 15 residues. With 5 bases removed from V and 2 bases from J, the gap between germline ends came to 10 bases. Germline CDR1 SEHNR, CDR2 FQNEAQ (reference sequence). CDR3 region: CASSRVGTYNSPLHF. As DNA, the CDR3 is TGTGCCAGCAGCAGGGTCGGGACCTATAATTCACCCCTCCACTTT.

This clone was counted once. The genes are TRBV6-6 and TRBJ1-6; no clear D gene. V was pared by 7 bases and J by 9 bases, with 10 bases between. CDR1 MNHNY and CDR2 SVGAGI come from the germline V gene (reference sequence). The CDR3 is 12 amino acids. The CDR3 nucleotides are TGTGCCAGCACCGCCAGAACTTCACCCCTCCACTTT. Translating gives CASTARTSPLHF.